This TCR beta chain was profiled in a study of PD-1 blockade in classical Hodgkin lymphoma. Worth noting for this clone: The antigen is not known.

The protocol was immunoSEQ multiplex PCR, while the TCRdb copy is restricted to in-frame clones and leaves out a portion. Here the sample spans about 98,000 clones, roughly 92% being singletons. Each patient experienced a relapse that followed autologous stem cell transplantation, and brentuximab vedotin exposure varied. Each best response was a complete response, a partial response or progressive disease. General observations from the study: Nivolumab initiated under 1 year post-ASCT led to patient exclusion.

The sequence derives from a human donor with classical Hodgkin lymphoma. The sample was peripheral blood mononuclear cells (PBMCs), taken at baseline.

The CDR3 DNA sequence: TGTGCCTCCCGGGACAGACCCCGCCGAGACTATGGCTACACCTTC. It translates to CASRDRPRRDYGYTF. The chain uses TRBV19 and TRBJ1-2; 7 bases agree with TRBD1. This CDR3 has 15 residues. The germline V gene encodes CDR1 LNHDA and CDR2 SQIVND (reference sequence). Trimming took 11 bases from V and 3 from J; bases not matched to a gene: 15. Supplemented by reference TRBV19 and TRBJ1-2, the full variable domain reads DGGITQSPKYLFRKEGQNVTLSCEQNLNHDAMYWYRQDPGQGLRLIYYSQIVNDFQKGDIAEGYSVSREKKESFPLTVTSAQKNPTAFYLCASRDRPRRDYGYTFGSGTRLTVV.